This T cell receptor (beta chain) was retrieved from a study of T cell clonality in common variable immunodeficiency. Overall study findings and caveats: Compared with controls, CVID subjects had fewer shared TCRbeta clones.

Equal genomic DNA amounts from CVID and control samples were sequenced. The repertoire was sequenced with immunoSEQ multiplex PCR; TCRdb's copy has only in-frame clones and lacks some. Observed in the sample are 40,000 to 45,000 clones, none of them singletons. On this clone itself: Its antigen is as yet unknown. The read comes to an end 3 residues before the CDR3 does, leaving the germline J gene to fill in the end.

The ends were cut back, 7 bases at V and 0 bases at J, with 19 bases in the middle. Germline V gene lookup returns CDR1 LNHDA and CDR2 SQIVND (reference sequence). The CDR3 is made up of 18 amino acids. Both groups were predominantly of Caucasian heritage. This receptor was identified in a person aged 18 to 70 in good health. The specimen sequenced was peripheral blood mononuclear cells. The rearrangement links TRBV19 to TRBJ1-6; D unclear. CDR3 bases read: TGTGCCAGTAATCGCAGAATCGCGGGATTCTCCTATAATTCACCC. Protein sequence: CASNRRIAGFSYNSP. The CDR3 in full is CASNRRIAGFSYNSPLHF.